A selection of T cell receptor beta chains follows, all from one sample in a study of TIL therapy for anti-PD-1-resistant metastatic lung cancer. Using immunoSEQ multiplex PCR, the repertoire was profiled, and TCRdb retains in-frame clones only, with some absent. This sample has approximately 87,000 clones, with roughly 65% found just once. The sequencing here drew on tumor tissue, taken at baseline. Receptors were obtained from a person aged 25-80 years with non-small cell lung cancer. CDR3s include the opening cysteine and the closing phenylalanine or tryptophan. The order of the fields is J gene, D gene, clone size, V gene, CDR3 DNA, CDR3 protein. D genes are given only for firm matches. Not all rows give a size; the values are once, few, many and, for expanded clones, a class.

J gene: TRBJ1-5; D gene: TRBD1; clone size: -; V gene: TRBV28; CDR3 DNA: TGTGCCAGCAGTCTCGACAGGGGCTTCCCCCTGGGGAATCAGCCCCAGCATTTT; CDR3 protein: CASSLDRGFPLGNQPQHF
J gene: TRBJ2-5; D gene: -; clone size: -; V gene: TRBV7-9; CDR3 DNA: TGTGCCAGCAGCCCGCGTACAATACAAGAGACCCAGTACTTC; CDR3 protein: CASSPRTIQETQYF
J gene: TRBJ2-5; D gene: TRBD1; clone size: -; V gene: TRBV15; CDR3 DNA: TGTGCCACCAGCAGAGAACAGGGGGAGACCCAGTACTTC; CDR3 protein: CATSREQGETQYF
J gene: TRBJ1-4; D gene: -; clone size: -; V gene: TRBV9; CDR3 DNA: TGTGCCAGCAGCCCTTCCGGGACATGGGGTGAAAAACTGTTTTTT; CDR3 protein: CASSPSGTWGEKLFF
J gene: TRBJ2-3; D gene: TRBD1; clone size: -; V gene: TRBV19; CDR3 DNA: TGTGCCAGTAGTATAGTCGGGACAGGAGTCACAGATACGCAGTATTTT; CDR3 protein: CASSIVGTGVTDTQYF
J gene: TRBJ1-4; D gene: -; clone size: few; V gene: TRBV4-1; CDR3 DNA: TGCGCCAGCAGCCCAGCCTGGGGGACGGCTCGGAATGAAAAACTGTTTTTT; CDR3 protein: CASSPAWGTARNEKLFF
J gene: TRBJ2-1; D gene: TRBD2; clone size: -; V gene: TRBV12-3/TRBV12-4; CDR3 DNA: TGTGCCACCGGGAGGGGCTCCTACAATGAGCAGTTCTTC; CDR3 protein: CATGRGSYNEQFF
J gene: TRBJ2-2; D gene: -; clone size: -; V gene: TRBV5-1; CDR3 DNA: TGCGCCAGCAGCTCGGGACCCCAGTACGGCGGGGAGCTGTTTTTT; CDR3 protein: CASSSGPQYGGELFF
J gene: TRBJ2-2; D gene: TRBD2; clone size: -; V gene: TRBV19; CDR3 DNA: TGTGCCAGTAGTATCTTGGCGGGAGCGATCGGGGAGCTGTTTTTT; CDR3 protein: CASSILAGAIGELFF
J gene: TRBJ2-4; D gene: TRBD2; clone size: -; V gene: TRBV19; CDR3 DNA: TGTGCCAGTAGTGGGGGACTAGCGGGTTCTCTGTACTTC; CDR3 protein: CASSGGLAGSLYF